This T cell receptor beta chain emerged from a study of blood T cell repertoires in COVID-19. The CDR3 contains 14 residues. Trimming cost V 6 bases and J 2 bases; bases outside gene matches: 2. Germline V gene sequence: CDR1 MDHEN, CDR2 SYDVKM. Original methodology: The authors estimated nucleated cell counts from reference gene primer amplification. Using immunoSEQ multiplex PCR, the repertoire was profiled, and TCRdb retains in-frame clones only, with some absent. V, J and clone size derive from that table, while D and trimming were established from the DNA sequence. The profile shows about 110,000 clones, more than 75% of them singletons.

The clonotype was recovered from a woman between 45 and 60 years old with acute or convalescent COVID-19. This chain connects TRBV28 to TRBJ2-7; 12 bases match TRBD2. The source material was peripheral blood. The CDR3 DNA follows: TGTGCCAGCAGGCTAGCGGGAGGGCCCTACGAGCAGTACTTC. Protein: CASRLAGGPYEQYF. The variable domain in full, completed from reference TRBV28 and TRBJ2-7, reads DVKVTQSSRYLVKRTGEKVFLECVQDMDHENMFWYRQDPGLGLRLIYFSYDVKMKEKGDIPEGYSVSREKKERFSLILESASTNQTSMYLCASRLAGGPYEQYFGPGTRLTVT.